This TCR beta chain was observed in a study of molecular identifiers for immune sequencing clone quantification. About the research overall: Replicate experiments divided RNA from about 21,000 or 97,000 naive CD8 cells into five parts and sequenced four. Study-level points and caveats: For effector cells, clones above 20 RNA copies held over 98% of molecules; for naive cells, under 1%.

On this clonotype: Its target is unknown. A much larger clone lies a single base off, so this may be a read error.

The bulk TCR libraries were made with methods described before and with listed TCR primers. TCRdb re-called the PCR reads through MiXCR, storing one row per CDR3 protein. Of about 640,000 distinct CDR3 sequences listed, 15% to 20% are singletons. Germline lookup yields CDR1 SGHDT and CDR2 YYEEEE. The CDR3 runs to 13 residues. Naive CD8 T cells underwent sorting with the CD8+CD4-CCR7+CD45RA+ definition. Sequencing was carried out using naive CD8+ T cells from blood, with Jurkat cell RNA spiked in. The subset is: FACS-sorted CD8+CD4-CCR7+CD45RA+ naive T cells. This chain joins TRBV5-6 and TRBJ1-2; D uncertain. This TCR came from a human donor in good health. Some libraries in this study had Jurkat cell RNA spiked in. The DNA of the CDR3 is TGTGCCAGCAGCTTGACAGAGGTCTATGGCTACGCCTTC. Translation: CASSLTEVYGYAF.